This T cell receptor (beta chain) is from a study of T cell repertoires in cytomegalovirus infection. Study-wide findings and caveats: CMV-specific HLA-C-restricted TCR beta clonotypes dominated the ex vivo response.

Using its own MiXCR run on the reads, TCRdb lists one record per CDR3 protein. Among approximately 200,000 distinct CDR3 sequences listed, about 28% were seen once. A note on this clonotype: Its antigen is not identified.

Per germline, CDR1 SGHAT and CDR2 FQNNGV. The CDR3 loop spans 12 amino acids. The germline V and J ends were trimmed by 5 bases and 10 bases, with 12 bases remaining between them. Sample: PBMCs. The origin of this receptor is a human donor in good health (CMV status not recorded). Some clones in this sample may be carry-over from other donors' samples. The chain carries TRBV11-2 and TRBJ2-1, with D maybe TRBD2 (5 bases). This CDR3 is CASSPTPGEQFF. CDR3 DNA sequence: TGTGCCAGCAGCCCGACCCCGGGGGAGCAGTTCTTC.